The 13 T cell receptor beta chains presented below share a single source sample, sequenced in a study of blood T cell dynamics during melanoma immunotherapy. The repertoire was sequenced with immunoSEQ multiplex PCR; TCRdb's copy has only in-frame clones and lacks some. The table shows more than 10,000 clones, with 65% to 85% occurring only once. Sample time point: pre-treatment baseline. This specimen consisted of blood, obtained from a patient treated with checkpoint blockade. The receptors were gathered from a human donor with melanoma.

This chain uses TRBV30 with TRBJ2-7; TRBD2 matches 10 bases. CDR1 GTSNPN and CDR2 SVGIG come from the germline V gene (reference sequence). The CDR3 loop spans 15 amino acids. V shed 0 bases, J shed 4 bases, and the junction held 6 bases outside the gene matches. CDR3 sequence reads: CAWSVLAGAGYEQYF. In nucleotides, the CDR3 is TGTGCCTGGAGTGTTCTAGCGGGAGCGGGATACGAGCAGTACTTC. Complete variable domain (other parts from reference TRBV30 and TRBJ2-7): SQTIHQWPATLVQPVGSPLSLECTVEGTSNPNLYWYRQAAGRGLQLLFYSVGIGQISSEVPQNLSASRPQDRQFILSSKKLLLSDSGFYLCAWSVLAGAGYEQYFGPGTRLTVT.

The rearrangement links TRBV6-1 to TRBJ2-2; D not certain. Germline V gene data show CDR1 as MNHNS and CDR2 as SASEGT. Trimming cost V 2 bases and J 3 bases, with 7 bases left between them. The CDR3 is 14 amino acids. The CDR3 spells CASSEHSYTGELFF. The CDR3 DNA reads TGTGCCAGCAGTGAACATTCCTACACCGGGGAGCTGTTTTTT.

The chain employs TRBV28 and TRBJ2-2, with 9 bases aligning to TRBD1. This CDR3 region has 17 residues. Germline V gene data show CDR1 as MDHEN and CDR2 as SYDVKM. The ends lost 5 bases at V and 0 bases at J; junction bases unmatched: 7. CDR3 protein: CASSLIRTGANTGELFF. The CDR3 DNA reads TGTGCCAGCAGTCTAATCCGGACAGGGGCGAACACCGGGGAGCTGTTTTTT.

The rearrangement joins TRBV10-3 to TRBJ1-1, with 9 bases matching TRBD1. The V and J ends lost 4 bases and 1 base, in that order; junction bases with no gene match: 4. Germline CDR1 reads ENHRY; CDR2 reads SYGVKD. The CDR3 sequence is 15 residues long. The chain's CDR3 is CAISADRGANTEAFF. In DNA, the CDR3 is TGTGCCATCAGTGCCGACAGGGGGGCGAACACTGAAGCTTTCTTT.

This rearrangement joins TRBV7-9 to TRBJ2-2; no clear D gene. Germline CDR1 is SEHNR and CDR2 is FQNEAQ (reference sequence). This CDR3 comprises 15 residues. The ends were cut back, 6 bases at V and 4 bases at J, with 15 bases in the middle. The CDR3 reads CASRLLDHLTGELFF. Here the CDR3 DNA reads TGTGCCAGCAGGTTGTTGGACCACCTCACCGGGGAGCTGTTTTTT.

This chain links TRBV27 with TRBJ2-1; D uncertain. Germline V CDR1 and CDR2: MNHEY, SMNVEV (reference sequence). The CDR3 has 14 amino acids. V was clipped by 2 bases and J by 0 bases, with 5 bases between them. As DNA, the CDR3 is TGTGCCAGCAGTTTAGAGAGCTCCTACAATGAGCAGTTCTTC. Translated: CASSLESSYNEQFF.

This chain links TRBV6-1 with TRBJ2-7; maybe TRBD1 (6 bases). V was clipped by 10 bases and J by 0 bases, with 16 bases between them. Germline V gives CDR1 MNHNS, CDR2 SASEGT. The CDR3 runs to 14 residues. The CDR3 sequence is CATRQEMSSYEQYF. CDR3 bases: TGTGCCACGAGACAGGAGATGAGCTCCTACGAGCAGTACTTC.

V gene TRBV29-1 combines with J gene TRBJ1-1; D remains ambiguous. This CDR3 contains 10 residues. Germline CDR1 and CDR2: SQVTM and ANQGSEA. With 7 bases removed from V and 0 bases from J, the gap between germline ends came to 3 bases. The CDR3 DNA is TGCAGCGCCCTGAACACTGAAGCTTTCTTT. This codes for CSALNTEAFF.

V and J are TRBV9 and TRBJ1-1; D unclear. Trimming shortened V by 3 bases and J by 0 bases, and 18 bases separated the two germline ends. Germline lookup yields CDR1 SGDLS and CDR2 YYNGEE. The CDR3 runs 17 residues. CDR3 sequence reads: CASSANPTDILNTEAFF. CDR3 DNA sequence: TGTGCCAGCAGCGCCAACCCAACTGACATACTGAACACTGAAGCTTTCTTT.

The CDR3 DNA follows: TGCGCCAGCAGCTTGCAGCCCGGACAGCCGGGCGTACCAAACTATGGCTACACCTTC. Encoded protein: CASSLQPGQPGVPNYGYTF. The chain uses TRBV5-1 and TRBJ1-2; TRBD1 is a possible D gene (6 bases). The germline CDR1 and CDR2 sequences are SGHRS and YFSETQ. CDR3 length: 19 amino acids. V dropped 1 base and J dropped 2 bases, with 24 bases sitting between them.

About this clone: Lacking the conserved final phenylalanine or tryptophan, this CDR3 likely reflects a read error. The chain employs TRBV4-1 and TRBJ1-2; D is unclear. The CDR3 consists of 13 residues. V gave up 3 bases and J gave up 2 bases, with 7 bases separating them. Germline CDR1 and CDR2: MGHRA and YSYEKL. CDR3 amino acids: CASSHTENYGYTS. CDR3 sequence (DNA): TGCGCCAGCAGCCATACGGAGAACTATGGCTACACCTCC.

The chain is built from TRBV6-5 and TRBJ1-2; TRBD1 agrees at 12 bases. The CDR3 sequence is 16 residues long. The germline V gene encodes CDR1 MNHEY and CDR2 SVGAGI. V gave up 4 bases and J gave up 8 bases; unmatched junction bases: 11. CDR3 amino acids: CASSSTPGQGALGYTF. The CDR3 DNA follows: TGTGCCAGCAGTTCTACGCCGGGACAGGGGGCACTAGGCTACACCTTC.

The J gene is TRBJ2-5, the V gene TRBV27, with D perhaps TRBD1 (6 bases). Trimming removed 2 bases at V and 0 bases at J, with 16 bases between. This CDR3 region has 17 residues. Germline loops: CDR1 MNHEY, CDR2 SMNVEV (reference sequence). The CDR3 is CASSLTQNRVHQETQYF. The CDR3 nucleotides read TGTGCCAGCAGTTTAACTCAAAACAGGGTCCACCAAGAGACCCAGTACTTC.